Listed here are 3 T cell receptor beta chains from one sample, sequenced in a study of breast tumors, draining lymph nodes, adjacent tissues. TCRdb re-called the multiplex PCR reads through MiXCR, storing one row per CDR3 protein. In the table there are 11,000 to 15,000 distinct CDR3 sequences, around 50% of which are singletons. Sequencing used tumor-adjacent breast tissue. The receptors stem from a female donor with breast cancer. Some clones in this sample may be carry-over from other donors' samples.

This clonotype was recorded only once. J is TRBJ1-6 and V is TRBV27, with D tentatively TRBD1 (5 bases). The CDR3 totals 14 residues. CDR1 is MNHEY, CDR2 SMNVEV, per germline (reference sequence). Trimming shortened V by 6 bases and J by 8 bases, and 14 bases separated the two germline ends. The CDR3 DNA follows: TGTGCCAGCAGCTACAAGGGGAGGGATTCACCCCTCCACTTT. Amino acid sequence: CASSYKGRDSPLHF.

This clonotype was observed at least ten times. The V and J genes are TRBV19 and TRBJ2-1; 8 bases are shared with TRBD2. In germline, CDR1 is LNHDA, CDR2 SQIVND (reference sequence). The CDR3 totals 16 residues. The trim removed 5 bases at V and 10 bases at J, leaving 16 bases unmatched. The CDR3 coding sequence is TGTGCCAGTAGTTCATCTCTCGGGACTAGAAGCGGCGAGCAGTTCTTC. This codes for CASSSSLGTRSGEQFF.

This clonotype is deemed medium-sized. The chain uses TRBV12-3 or TRBV12-4 and TRBJ1-2, with TRBD1 as a possible D gene (6 bases). CDR3 length: 12 amino acids. With 5 bases removed from V and 4 bases from J, the gap between germline ends came to 8 bases. CDR3 coding DNA: TGTGCCAGCAGTGCACAGGGCTATGGCTACACCTTC. Amino acids: CASSAQGYGYTF.